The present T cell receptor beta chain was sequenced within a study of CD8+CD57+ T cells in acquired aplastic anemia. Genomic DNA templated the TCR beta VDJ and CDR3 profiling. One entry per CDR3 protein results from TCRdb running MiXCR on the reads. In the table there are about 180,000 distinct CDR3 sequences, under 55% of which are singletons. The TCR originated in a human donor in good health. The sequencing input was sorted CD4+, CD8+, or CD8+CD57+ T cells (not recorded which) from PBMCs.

Here the CDR3 reads CAISEGTPRTSETQHF. CDR3 nucleotides: TGTGCCATCAGTGAAGGGACTCCGAGAACGTCAGAGACCCAGCATTTT. The chain has TRBV10-3 and TRBJ1-5, with D possibly TRBD1 on 5 matching bases. Germline values: CDR1 ENHRY, CDR2 SYGVKD. The V end lost 3 bases, the J end lost 11 bases, and 23 bases lay between the germline ends. This CDR3 comprises 16 residues.